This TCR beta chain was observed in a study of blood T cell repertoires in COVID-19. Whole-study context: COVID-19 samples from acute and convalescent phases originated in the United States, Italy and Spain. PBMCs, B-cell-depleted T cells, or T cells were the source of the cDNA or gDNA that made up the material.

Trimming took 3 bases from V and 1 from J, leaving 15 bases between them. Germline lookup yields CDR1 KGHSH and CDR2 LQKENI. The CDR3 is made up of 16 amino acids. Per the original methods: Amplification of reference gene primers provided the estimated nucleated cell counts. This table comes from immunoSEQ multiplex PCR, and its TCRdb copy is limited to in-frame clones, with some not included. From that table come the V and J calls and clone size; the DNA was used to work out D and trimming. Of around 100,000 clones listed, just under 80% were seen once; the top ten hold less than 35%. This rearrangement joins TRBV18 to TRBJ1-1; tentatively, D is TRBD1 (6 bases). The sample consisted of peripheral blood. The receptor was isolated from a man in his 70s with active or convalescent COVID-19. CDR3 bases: TGTGCCAGCTCACCTAAACGGACAGCCACGAACACTGAAGCTTTCTTT. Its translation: CASSPKRTATNTEAFF.